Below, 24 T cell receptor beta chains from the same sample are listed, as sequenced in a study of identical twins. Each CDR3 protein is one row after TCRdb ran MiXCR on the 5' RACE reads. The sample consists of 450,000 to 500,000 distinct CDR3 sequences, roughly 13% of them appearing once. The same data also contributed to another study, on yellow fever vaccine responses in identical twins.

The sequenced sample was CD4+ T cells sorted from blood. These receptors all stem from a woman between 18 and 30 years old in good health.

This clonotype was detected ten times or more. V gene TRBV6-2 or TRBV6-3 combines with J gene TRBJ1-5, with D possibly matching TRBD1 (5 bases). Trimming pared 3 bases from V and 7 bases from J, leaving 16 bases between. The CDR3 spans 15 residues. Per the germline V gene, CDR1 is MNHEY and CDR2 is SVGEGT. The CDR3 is CASSYAGLESQPQHF. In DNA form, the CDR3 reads TGTGCCAGCAGTTATGCGGGACTGGAGTCGCAGCCCCAGCATTTT.

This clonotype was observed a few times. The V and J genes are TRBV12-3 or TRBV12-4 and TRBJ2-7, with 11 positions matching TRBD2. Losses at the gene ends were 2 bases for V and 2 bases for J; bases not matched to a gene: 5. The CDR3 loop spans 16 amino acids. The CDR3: CASSLNSGLAAYEQYF. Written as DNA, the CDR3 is TGTGCCAGCAGTTTAAATTCGGGACTAGCGGCCTACGAGCAGTACTTC.

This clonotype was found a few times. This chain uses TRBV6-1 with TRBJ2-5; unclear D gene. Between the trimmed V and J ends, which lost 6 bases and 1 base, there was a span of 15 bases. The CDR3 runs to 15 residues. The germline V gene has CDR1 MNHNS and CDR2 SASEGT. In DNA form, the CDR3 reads TGTGCCAGCAGCGGCAGTAGGATCGTCCAAGAGACCCAGTACTTC. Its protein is CASSGSRIVQETQYF.

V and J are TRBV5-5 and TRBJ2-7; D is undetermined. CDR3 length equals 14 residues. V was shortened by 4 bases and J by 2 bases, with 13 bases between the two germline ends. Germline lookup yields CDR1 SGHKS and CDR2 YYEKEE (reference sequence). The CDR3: CASSPSRTAYEQYF. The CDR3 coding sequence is TGTGCCAGCAGCCCCAGTCGGACGGCCTACGAGCAGTACTTC.

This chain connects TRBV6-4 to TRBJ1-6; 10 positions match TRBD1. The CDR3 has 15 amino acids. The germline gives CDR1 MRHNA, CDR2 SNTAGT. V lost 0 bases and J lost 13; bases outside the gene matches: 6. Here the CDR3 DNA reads TGTGCCAGCAGTGACTCCGGGACAGGGGTCGAGCCCCTCCACTTT. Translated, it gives CASSDSGTGVEPLHF.

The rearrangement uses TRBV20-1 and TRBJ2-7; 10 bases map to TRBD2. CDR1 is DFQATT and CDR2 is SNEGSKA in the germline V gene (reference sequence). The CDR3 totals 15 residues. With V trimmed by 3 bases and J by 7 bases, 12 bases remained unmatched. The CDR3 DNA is TGCAGTGCTAGGTCTAGCGGGGGCTCGTTTGAAGAGCAGTACTTC. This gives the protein CSARSSGGSFEEQYF.

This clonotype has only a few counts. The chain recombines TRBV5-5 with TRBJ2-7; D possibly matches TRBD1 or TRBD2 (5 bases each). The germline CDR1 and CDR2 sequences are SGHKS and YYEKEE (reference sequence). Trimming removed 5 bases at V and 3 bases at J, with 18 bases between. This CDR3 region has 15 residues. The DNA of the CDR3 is TGTGCCAGCAGAAGTAGAGGGGCCACCTTCTACGAGCAGTACTTC. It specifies CASRSRGATFYEQYF.

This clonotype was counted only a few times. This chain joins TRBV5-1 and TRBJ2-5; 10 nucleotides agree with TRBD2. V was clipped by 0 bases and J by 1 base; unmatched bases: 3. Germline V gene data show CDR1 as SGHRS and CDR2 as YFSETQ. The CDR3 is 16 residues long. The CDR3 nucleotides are TGCGCCAGCAGCTTGGCCCCTAGCGGGGGCCAAGAGACCCAGTACTTC. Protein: CASSLAPSGGQETQYF.

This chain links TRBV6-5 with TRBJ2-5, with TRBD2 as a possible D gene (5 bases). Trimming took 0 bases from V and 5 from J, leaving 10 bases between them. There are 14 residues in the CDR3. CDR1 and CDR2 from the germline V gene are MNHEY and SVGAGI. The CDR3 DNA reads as TGTGCCAGCAGTTACTCGGACTTAGTGGAGACCCAGTACTTC. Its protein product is CASSYSDLVETQYF.

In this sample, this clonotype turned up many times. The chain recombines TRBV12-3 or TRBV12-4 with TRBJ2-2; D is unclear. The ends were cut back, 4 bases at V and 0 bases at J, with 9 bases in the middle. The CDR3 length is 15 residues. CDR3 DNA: TGTGCCAGCAGTTCCTGGACGGCGAACACCGGGGAGCTGTTTTTT. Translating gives CASSSWTANTGELFF.

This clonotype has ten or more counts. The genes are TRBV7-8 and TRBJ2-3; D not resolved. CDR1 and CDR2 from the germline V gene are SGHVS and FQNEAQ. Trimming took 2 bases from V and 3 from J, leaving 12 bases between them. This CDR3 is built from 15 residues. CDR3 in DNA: TGTGCCAGCAGCTTAAACAGTGGCGGTACAGATACGCAGTATTTT. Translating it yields CASSLNSGGTDTQYF.

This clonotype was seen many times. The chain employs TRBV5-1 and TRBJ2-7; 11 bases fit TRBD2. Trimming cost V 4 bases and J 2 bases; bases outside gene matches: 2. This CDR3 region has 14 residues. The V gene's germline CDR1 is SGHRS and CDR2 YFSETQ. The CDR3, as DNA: TGCGCCAGCAGCACGACTAGCGGGACCTACGAGCAGTACTTC. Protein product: CASSTTSGTYEQYF.

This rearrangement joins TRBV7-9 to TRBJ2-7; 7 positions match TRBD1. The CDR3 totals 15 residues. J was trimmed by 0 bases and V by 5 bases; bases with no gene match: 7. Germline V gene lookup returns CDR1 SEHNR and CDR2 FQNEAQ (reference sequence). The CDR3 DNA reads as TGTGCCAGCAGCCCAGATCGACAGGGCTCCTACGAGCAGTACTTC. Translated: CASSPDRQGSYEQYF.

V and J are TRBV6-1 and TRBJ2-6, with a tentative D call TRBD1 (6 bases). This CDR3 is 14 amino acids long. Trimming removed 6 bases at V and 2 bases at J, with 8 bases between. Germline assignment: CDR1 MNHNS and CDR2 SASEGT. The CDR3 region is CASSGQTGANVLTF. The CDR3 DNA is TGTGCCAGCAGCGGACAGACTGGGGCCAACGTCCTGACTTTC.

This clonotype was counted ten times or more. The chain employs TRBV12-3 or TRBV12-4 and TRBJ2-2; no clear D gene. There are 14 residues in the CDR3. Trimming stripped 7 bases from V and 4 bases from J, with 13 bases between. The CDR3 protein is CASIGQAVTGELFF. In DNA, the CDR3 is TGTGCCAGCATTGGGCAGGCGGTCACCGGGGAGCTGTTTTTT.

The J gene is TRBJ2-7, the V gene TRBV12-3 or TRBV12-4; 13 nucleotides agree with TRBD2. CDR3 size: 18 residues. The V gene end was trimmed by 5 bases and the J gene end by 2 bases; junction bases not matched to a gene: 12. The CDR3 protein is CASSPSLRLAGGAYEQYF. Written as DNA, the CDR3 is TGTGCCAGCAGTCCCTCCCTCCGACTAGCGGGGGGAGCCTACGAGCAGTACTTC.

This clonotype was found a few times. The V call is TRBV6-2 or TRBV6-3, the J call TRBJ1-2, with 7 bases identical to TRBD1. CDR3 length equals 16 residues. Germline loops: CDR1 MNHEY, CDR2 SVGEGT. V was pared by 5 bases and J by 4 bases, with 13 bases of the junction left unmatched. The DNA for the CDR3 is TGTGCCAGCAGTAAACCCGGGACAGAAACCACCTATGGCTACACCTTC. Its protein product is CASSKPGTETTYGYTF.

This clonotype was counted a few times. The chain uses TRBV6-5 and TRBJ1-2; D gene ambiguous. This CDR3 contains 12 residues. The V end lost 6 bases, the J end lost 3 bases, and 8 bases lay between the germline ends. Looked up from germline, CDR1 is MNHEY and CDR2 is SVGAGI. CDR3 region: CASREADYGYTF. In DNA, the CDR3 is TGTGCCAGCAGGGAGGCGGACTATGGCTACACCTTC.

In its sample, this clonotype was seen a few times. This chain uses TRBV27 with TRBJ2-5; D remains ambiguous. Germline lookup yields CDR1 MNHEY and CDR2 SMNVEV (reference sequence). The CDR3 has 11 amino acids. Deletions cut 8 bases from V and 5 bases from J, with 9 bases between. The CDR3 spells CASATDETQYF. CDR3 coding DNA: TGTGCCAGCGCGACCGACGAGACCCAGTACTTC.

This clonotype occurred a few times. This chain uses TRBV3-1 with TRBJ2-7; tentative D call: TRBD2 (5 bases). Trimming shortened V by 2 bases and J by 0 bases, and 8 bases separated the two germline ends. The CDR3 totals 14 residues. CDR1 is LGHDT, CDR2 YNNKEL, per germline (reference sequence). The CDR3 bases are TGTGCCAGCAGCCAAAGCGGACGCTCCTACGAGCAGTACTTC. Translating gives CASSQSGRSYEQYF.

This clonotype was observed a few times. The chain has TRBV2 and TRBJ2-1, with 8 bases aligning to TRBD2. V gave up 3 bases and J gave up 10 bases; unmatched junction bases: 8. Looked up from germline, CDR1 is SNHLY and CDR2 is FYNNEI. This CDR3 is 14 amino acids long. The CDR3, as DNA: TGTGCCAGCAGTGACGGGGGGGGAGTCGTAGAGCAGTTCTTC. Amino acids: CASSDGGGVVEQFF.

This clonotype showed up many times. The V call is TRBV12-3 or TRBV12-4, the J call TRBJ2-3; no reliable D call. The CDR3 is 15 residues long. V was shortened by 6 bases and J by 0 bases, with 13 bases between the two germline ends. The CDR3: CASSPWGLSTDTQYF. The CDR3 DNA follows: TGTGCCAGCAGCCCGTGGGGATTAAGCACAGATACGCAGTATTTT.

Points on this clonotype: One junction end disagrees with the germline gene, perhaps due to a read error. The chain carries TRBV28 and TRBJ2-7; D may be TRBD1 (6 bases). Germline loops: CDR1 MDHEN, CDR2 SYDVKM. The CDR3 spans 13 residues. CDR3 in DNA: TGCGCCAGCAGTTTGGACCCAGGGGCCGAGCAGTACTTC. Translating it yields CASSLDPGAEQYF.

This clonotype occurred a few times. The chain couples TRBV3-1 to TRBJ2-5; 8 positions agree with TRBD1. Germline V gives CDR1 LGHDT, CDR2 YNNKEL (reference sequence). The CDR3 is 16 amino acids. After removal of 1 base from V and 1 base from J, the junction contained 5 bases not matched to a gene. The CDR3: CASSQGVGTGQETQYF. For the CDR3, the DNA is TGTGCCAGCAGCCAAGGGGTCGGGACAGGCCAAGAGACCCAGTACTTC.